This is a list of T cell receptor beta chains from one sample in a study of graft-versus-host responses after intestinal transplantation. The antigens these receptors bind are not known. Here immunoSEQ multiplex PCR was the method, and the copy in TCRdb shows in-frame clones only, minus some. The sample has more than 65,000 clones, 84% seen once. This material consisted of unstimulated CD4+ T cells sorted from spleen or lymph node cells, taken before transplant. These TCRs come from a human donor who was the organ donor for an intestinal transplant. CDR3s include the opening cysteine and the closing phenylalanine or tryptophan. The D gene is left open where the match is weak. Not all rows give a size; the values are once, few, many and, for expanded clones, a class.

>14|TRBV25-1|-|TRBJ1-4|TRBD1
CASSEGQLTEKLFF
TGTGCCAGCAGTGAGGGACAGTTAACTGAAAAACTGTTTTTT
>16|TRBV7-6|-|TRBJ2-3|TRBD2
CASSLFPRGGTDTQYF
TGTGCCAGCAGCTTATTCCCGCGGGGGGGCACAGATACGCAGTATTTT
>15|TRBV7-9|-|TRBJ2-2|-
CASSLVTGSTGELFF
TGTGCCAGCAGCTTAGTCACCGGGAGCACCGGGGAGCTGTTTTTT
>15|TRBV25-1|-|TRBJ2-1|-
CASSARGSSYNEQFF
TGTGCCAGCAGTGCGAGAGGTAGCTCCTACAATGAGCAGTTCTTC
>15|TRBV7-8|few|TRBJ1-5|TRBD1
CASSQGTGIRQPQHF
TGTGCCAGCAGCCAAGGGACAGGGATTAGACAGCCCCAGCATTTT
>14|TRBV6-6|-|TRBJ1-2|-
CASSSTGKAYGYTF
TGTGCCAGCAGCTCCACAGGGAAAGCCTATGGCTACACCTTC
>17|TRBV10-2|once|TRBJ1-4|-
CASSEAREGAANEKLFF
TGCGCCAGCAGTGAGGCCCGGGAGGGAGCGGCTAATGAAAAACTGTTTTTT
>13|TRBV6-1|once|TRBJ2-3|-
CASSEVSTDTQYF
TGTGCCAGCAGTGAAGTTAGTACAGATACGCAGTATTTT
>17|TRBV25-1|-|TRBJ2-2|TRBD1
CASMGQLGQGEAGELFF
TGTGCCAGCATGGGCCAATTGGGACAGGGGGAGGCCGGGGAGCTGTTTTTT
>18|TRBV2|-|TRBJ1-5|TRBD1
CASSEARLGQGHNQPQHF
TGTGCCAGCAGTGAAGCGAGGCTGGGACAGGGACACAATCAGCCCCAGCATTTT
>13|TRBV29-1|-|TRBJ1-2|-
CSVAKTGAYGYTF
TGCAGCGTTGCAAAAACAGGCGCCTATGGCTACACCTTC
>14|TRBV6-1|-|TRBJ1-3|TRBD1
CATLTTGGGNTIYF
TGTGCCACCCTTACGACAGGGGGAGGAAACACCATATATTTT
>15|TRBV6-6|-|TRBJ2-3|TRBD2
CASTLGTRGTDTQYF
TGTGCCAGCACCCTAGGGACTAGGGGCACAGATACGCAGTATTTT
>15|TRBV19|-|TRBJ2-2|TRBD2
CATRGGTLVTGELFF
TGTGCCACCCGGGGGGGGACCTTAGTTACCGGGGAGCTGTTTTTT
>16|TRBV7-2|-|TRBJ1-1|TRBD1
CASSPSPDRGATEAFF
TGTGCCAGCAGCCCCAGCCCGGACAGGGGGGCCACTGAAGCTTTCTTT